A single TCR beta chain is shown here with its context. In the source study's methods: Nucleated cell counts were estimated from reference gene primer amplification. TCRdb's copy holds only in-frame clones and misses some; the assay was immunoSEQ multiplex PCR. The V and J calls and the clone size are those of that table, but D and trimming were determined from the DNA. The profile shows 240,000 or so clones, 75% to 85% of them singletons. This sample stems from a study of blood T cell repertoires in COVID-19. This CDR3 spans 13 amino acids. V lost 10 bases and J 3 bases, leaving 13 bases between the germline ends. Germline lookup yields CDR1 SNHLY and CDR2 FYNNEI.

The chain has TRBV2 and TRBJ2-1, with D maybe TRBD2 (6 bases). Sequences were obtained from peripheral blood. The sequence was obtained from an elderly woman with COVID-19, enrolled during active disease. DNA for the CDR3: TGTGCCACCAGCCGGGAGAGCTACAATGAGCAGTTCTTC. Its protein is CATSRESYNEQFF.